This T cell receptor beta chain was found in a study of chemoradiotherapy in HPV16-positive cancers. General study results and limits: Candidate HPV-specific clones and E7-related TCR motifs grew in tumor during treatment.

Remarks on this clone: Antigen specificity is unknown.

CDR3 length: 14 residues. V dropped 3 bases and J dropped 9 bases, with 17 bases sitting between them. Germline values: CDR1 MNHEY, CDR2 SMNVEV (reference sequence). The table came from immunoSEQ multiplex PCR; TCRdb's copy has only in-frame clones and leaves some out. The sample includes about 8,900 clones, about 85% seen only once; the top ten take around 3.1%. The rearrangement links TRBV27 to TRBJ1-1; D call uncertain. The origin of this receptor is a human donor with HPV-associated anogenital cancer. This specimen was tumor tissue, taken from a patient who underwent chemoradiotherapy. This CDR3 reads CASSLGPVVGQAFF. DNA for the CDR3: TGTGCCAGCAGTTTGGGCCCTGTCGTTGGGCAAGCTTTCTTT.